The 27 T cell receptor beta chains reported below all come from one sample, sequenced in a study of T cell repertoires in cytomegalovirus infection. TCRdb recomputed calls from the reads with MiXCR, one row per CDR3 protein. Of about 740,000 distinct CDR3 sequences listed, about 33% are singletons. No cognate antigen is known for these TCRs. The specimen comprised cultured PBMCs, sampled from culture after CMV antigen stimulation. These receptors were collected from a human donor in good health (CMV status not recorded). Some clones in this sample may be carry-over from other donors' samples.

The rearrangement joins TRBV20-1 to TRBJ2-3, with 7 bases that match TRBD2. The V and J ends lost 2 bases and 5 bases, in that order; junction bases with no gene match: 7. This CDR3 region has 14 residues. The V gene's germline CDR1 is DFQATT and CDR2 SNEGSKA (reference sequence). CDR3 amino acids: CSARKSGVEDTQYF. DNA for the CDR3: TGCAGTGCTAGAAAAAGCGGGGTTGAAGATACGCAGTATTTT.

This clonotype has a handful of counts. This rearrangement joins TRBV5-4 to TRBJ2-1; TRBD1 might be the D (6 bases). CDR1 and CDR2 (germline): SGHNT, YYREEE (reference sequence). The CDR3 totals 17 residues. Trimming removed 1 base from V and 3 bases from J, with 17 bases in between. In nucleotides, the CDR3 is TGTGCCAGCAGCTTGAGAGGGGGACGAGGAGGCTACAATGAGCAGTTCTTC. Translating it yields CASSLRGGRGGYNEQFF.

There are a few counts of this clonotype. The CDR3 bases are TGCGCCAGCAGCGCTACAGCGGACAATAATTCACCCCTCCACTTT. Encoded protein: CASSATADNNSPLHF. This chain links TRBV4-3 with TRBJ1-6; TRBD1 is a possible D gene (5 bases). The length of the CDR3 is 15 residues. The V gene lost 5 bases and the J gene lost 5 bases, with 13 bases spanning the gap. Germline CDR1 is LGHNA and CDR2 is YSLEER.

The chain combines TRBV11-2 with TRBJ1-4, with TRBD1 as a possible D gene (6 bases). V gave up 2 bases and J gave up 11 bases, with 18 bases separating them. Germline CDR1 is SGHAT and CDR2 is FQNNGV. The CDR3 length is 15 residues. As DNA, the CDR3 is TGTGCCAGCAGCTTATGGGGGGGGCCCACGAGCAAACTGTTTTTT. As protein: CASSLWGGPTSKLFF.

This chain connects TRBV7-2 to TRBJ2-3; D may be TRBD2 (6 bases). CDR3 length: 15 amino acids. Trimming removed 5 bases at V and 3 bases at J, with 15 bases between. Germline V gene data show CDR1 as SGHTA and CDR2 as FQGNSA. The CDR3 here is CASSPPGVGTDTQYF. The DNA for the CDR3 is TGTGCCAGCAGCCCCCCGGGGGTGGGGACAGATACGCAGTATTTT.

The chain uses TRBV19 and TRBJ2-1, with D possibly matching TRBD1 (6 bases). Germline CDR1 and CDR2: LNHDA and SQIVND (reference sequence). The CDR3 is 16 amino acids. The V gene lost 4 bases and the J gene lost 3 bases, with 16 bases spanning the gap. CDR3 amino acids: CASSKSGRGFYNEQFF. In nucleotides, the CDR3 is TGTGCCAGTAGTAAGTCGGGCAGGGGCTTCTACAATGAGCAGTTCTTC. Combining the CDR3 with reference TRBV19 and TRBJ2-1 gives the whole variable domain DGGITQSPKYLFRKEGQNVTLSCEQNLNHDAMYWYRQDPGQGLRLIYYSQIVNDFQKGDIAEGYSVSREKKESFPLTVTSAQKNPTAFYLCASSKSGRGFYNEQFFGPGTRLTVL.

The rearrangement uses TRBV27 and TRBJ2-1; 9 positions match TRBD1. The V gene end was trimmed by 5 bases and the J gene end by 4 bases; junction bases not matched to a gene: 9. Germline V gene data show CDR1 as MNHEY and CDR2 as SMNVEV (reference sequence). CDR3 length: 16 residues. In DNA form, the CDR3 reads TGTGCCAGCAGTCCCCCGGGACAGGGCACATACAATGAGCAGTTCTTC. Amino acid sequence: CASSPPGQGTYNEQFF.

About this clonotype: An end of the junction differs from the germline gene, which may be a read error. This chain links TRBV7-2 with TRBJ2-3; 12 nucleotides line up with TRBD2. The CDR3 spans 15 residues. Per germline, CDR1 SGHTA and CDR2 FQGNSA. The CDR3 sequence is CASSLGLAGTDTKYF. The CDR3 nucleotides read TGTGCCAGCAGCTTGGGACTAGCGGGTACAGATACGAAGTATTTT.

CDR3: CASQGPGGQYF. DNA for the CDR3: TGTGCCAGCCAGGGCCCCGGGGGGCAGTACTTC. The chain recombines TRBV7-9 with TRBJ2-7; a weak D match, TRBD2 (6 bases). Trimming took 8 bases from V and 9 from J, leaving 14 bases between them. The CDR3 is 11 residues long. Germline-derived CDR1 and CDR2 are SEHNR and FQNEAQ (reference sequence).

The V call is TRBV6-1, the J call TRBJ1-2; unclear D gene. Germline CDR1 and CDR2: MNHNS and SASEGT. Trimming removed 3 bases from V and 3 bases from J, with 23 bases in between. This CDR3 has 18 amino acids. For the CDR3, the DNA is TGTGCCAGCAGTGACTGGGTGAAGACCTCAGACTACGACTATGGCTACACCTTC. Translated, it gives CASSDWVKTSDYDYGYTF.

This clonotype was counted between two and nine times. The chain employs TRBV7-2 and TRBJ2-1, with D perhaps matching TRBD1 or TRBD2 (5 bases each). Germline V gives CDR1 SGHTA, CDR2 FQGNSA. There are 18 residues in the CDR3. Trimming shortened V by 4 bases and J by 0 bases, and 19 bases separated the two germline ends. The CDR3, as DNA: TGTGCCAGCAGCTCCCCGGGGCGTGGGGCTAGCTCCTACAATGAGCAGTTCTTC. It encodes CASSSPGRGASSYNEQFF. The variable domain in full, with the rest retrieved from reference TRBV7-2 and TRBJ2-1, is GAGVSQSPSNKVTEKGKDVELRCDPISGHTALYWYRQSLGQGLEFLIYFQGNSAPDKSGLPSDRFSAERTGGSVSTLTIQRTQQEDSAVYLCASSSPGRGASSYNEQFFGPGTRLTVL.

This chain links TRBV12-3 or TRBV12-4 with TRBJ1-1; D perhaps matches TRBD1 (6 bases). The V gene lost 5 bases and the J gene lost 4 bases, with 17 bases spanning the gap. The CDR3 length is 15 residues. CDR3 residues: CASSPMWGASTEAFF. The CDR3 bases are TGTGCCAGCAGTCCAATGTGGGGGGCCAGCACTGAAGCTTTCTTT.

This clonotype was counted ten times or more. This CDR3 is CASSLRLAGNNEQFF. CDR3 DNA sequence: TGTGCCAGCAGCTTGAGGCTAGCGGGAAACAATGAGCAGTTCTTC. This sequence joins TRBV7-2 and TRBJ2-1, with TRBD2 identical over 9 bases. The CDR3 totals 15 residues. In germline, CDR1 is SGHTA, CDR2 FQGNSA. The trim removed 3 bases at V and 5 bases at J, leaving 5 bases unmatched.

The rearrangement joins TRBV20-1 to TRBJ2-3; the match to TRBD2 covers 9 bases. In germline, CDR1 is DFQATT, CDR2 SNEGSKA (reference sequence). Trimming cost V 3 bases and J 6 bases; bases outside gene matches: 10. This CDR3 has 15 amino acids. In nucleotides, the CDR3 is TGCAGTGCTAGGGGGCTAGCGGGAACCTCGGATACGCAGTATTTT. Protein product: CSARGLAGTSDTQYF.

The chain has TRBV4-2 and TRBJ2-3; either TRBD1 or TRBD2 may supply D (6 bases each). CDR1 is LGHNA and CDR2 is YNFKEQ in the germline V gene. The CDR3 is made up of 16 amino acids. The V end lost 6 bases, the J end lost 4 bases, and 20 bases lay between the germline ends. CDR3 sequence reads: CASRTIRGPHPDTQYF. In nucleotides, the CDR3 is TGTGCCAGCAGAACTATTCGGGGGCCCCACCCAGATACGCAGTATTTT.

In its sample, this clonotype was seen once. The chain employs TRBV27 and TRBJ1-5, with D possibly being TRBD1 (5 bases). The CDR3 length is 19 residues. Germline V CDR1 and CDR2: MNHEY, SMNVEV (reference sequence). The V gene lost 2 bases and the J gene lost 1 base, with 21 bases spanning the gap. The CDR3 sequence: CASSLLGRGTRGSNQPQHF. CDR3 bases: TGTGCCAGCAGTTTACTGGGCCGGGGGACGCGCGGAAGCAATCAGCCCCAGCATTTT.

This chain joins TRBV12-3 or TRBV12-4 and TRBJ2-7; perhaps TRBD2 as D (6 bases). The germline V and J ends were trimmed by 5 bases and 6 bases, with 11 bases remaining between them. This CDR3 spans 12 amino acids. The CDR3 coding sequence is TGTGCCAGCAGTGCGGGGACCGGCGAGCAGTACTTC. Translated: CASSAGTGEQYF.

This clonotype has more than one count but fewer than ten. V gene TRBV6-1 combines with J gene TRBJ1-3; D is undetermined. CDR1 and CDR2 from the germline V gene are MNHNS and SASEGT. V lost 0 bases and J lost 1, with 10 bases in between. The CDR3 contains 16 residues. This chain's CDR3 is CASSEAWGGSGNTIYF. CDR3 nucleotides: TGTGCCAGCAGTGAAGCTTGGGGAGGGTCTGGAAACACCATATATTTT.

This clonotype was seen a handful of times. This chain links TRBV7-9 with TRBJ1-1; D possibly corresponds to TRBD1 (5 bases). CDR1 and CDR2 from the germline V gene are SEHNR and FQNEAQ (reference sequence). Trimming removed 1 base at V and 2 bases at J, with 11 bases between. This CDR3 comprises 15 residues. The CDR3 nucleotides are TGTGCCAGCAGCTTAGTTGACAGACCTAACACTGAAGCTTTCTTT. Its translation is CASSLVDRPNTEAFF.

This clonotype was observed a handful of times. The chain links TRBV12-3 or TRBV12-4 to TRBJ1-3; 7 bases fit TRBD1. CDR3 length equals 13 residues. Trimming removed 7 bases from V and 4 bases from J; junction bases left unmatched: 4. CDR3 loop: CASTTGLGNTIYF. The CDR3 DNA sequence: TGTGCCAGCACGACAGGGCTGGGAAACACCATATATTTT.

The rearrangement uses TRBV11-2 and TRBJ2-2, with TRBD1 as a possible D gene (6 bases). There are 16 residues in the CDR3. The V end lost 2 bases, the J end lost 0 bases, and 10 bases lay between the germline ends. Germline V gene lookup returns CDR1 SGHAT and CDR2 FQNNGV. CDR3 in amino acids: CASSLWGTTNTGELFF. The CDR3 DNA sequence: TGTGCCAGCAGCTTATGGGGGACAACGAACACCGGGGAGCTGTTTTTT.

This clonotype has a count of ten or more. Compared with germline, one end of the junction differs, possibly owing to a read error. This chain joins TRBV7-9 and TRBJ1-2, with 7 bases that match TRBD1. The CDR3 is 13 residues long. Germline V CDR1 and CDR2: SEHNR, FQNEAQ (reference sequence). CDR3 coding DNA: TGTGCCAGCAGTTTAGAGGGGGCGCGTGGCTACACCTTC. Its translation is CASSLEGARGYTF.

This clonotype has more than one count but fewer than ten. This rearrangement joins TRBV12-5 to TRBJ2-5; TRBD1 aligns across 8 bases. CDR3 length equals 15 residues. V trimming: 7 bases; J trimming: 5 bases; junction bases outside the gene matches: 12. From germline, CDR1 is LGHNT and CDR2 FRNRAP. CDR3 DNA: TGTGCTAGTGTCGCGCGACAGGGGATCGGGGAGACCCAGTACTTC. It is translated as CASVARQGIGETQYF. Combining the CDR3 with reference TRBV12-5 and TRBJ2-5 gives the whole variable domain DARVTQTPRHKVTEMGQEVTMRCQPILGHNTVFWYRQTMMQGLELLAYFRNRAPLDDSGMPKDRFSAEMPDATLATLKIQPSEPRDSAVYFCASVARQGIGETQYFGPGTRLLVL.

The rearrangement uses TRBV19 and TRBJ2-2; D may correspond to TRBD1 or TRBD2 (5 bases each). Germline V gene lookup returns CDR1 LNHDA and CDR2 SQIVND (reference sequence). V was trimmed by 5 bases and J by 3 bases, leaving 16 bases between them. CDR3 length equals 16 residues. CDR3 loop: CASSSRRGADTGELFF. DNA of the CDR3: TGTGCCAGTAGTTCAAGGAGAGGGGCGGACACCGGGGAGCTGTTTTTT.

The V gene is TRBV2, the J gene TRBJ1-2; tentative D call: TRBD1 (6 bases). CDR1 SNHLY and CDR2 FYNNEI come from the germline V gene. This CDR3 is 10 amino acids long. Trimming left V 10 bases short and J 7 bases short, with 10 bases between. The CDR3 nucleotides are TGTGCCACCCGGGACATTGGCTACACCTTC. Its protein is CATRDIGYTF.

The rearrangement uses TRBV6-5 and TRBJ2-7; TRBD1 matches 11 bases. In germline, CDR1 is MNHEY, CDR2 SVGAGI. The CDR3 is 13 amino acids. J gave up 7 bases and V 5 bases, and 4 bases lay outside the gene matches. The CDR3 protein is CASSPDRGLEQYF. CDR3 nucleotide sequence: TGTGCCAGCAGTCCGGACAGGGGGCTTGAGCAGTACTTC.

This clonotype was seen a few times. The chain recombines TRBV9 with TRBJ1-2; TRBD1 aligns across 11 bases. Germline CDR1 is SGDLS and CDR2 is YYNGEE. The length of the CDR3 is 14 residues. After removal of 5 bases from V and 4 bases from J, the junction contained 4 bases not matched to a gene. The CDR3 sequence is CASRRTGGAYGYTF. In DNA, the CDR3 is TGTGCCAGCAGGAGGACAGGGGGCGCCTATGGCTACACCTTC.